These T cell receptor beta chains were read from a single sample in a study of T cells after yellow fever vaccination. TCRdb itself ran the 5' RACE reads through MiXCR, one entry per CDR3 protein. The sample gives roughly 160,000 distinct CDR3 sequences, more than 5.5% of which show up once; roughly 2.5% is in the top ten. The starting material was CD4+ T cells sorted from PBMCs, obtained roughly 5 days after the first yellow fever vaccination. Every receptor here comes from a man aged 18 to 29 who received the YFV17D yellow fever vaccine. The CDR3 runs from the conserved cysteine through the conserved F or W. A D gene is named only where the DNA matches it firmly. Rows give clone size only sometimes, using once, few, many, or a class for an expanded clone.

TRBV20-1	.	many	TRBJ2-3	CSASGLGDTQYF	TGCAGTGCTAGCGGGTTGGGAGATACGCAGTATTTT
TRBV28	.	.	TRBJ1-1	CASSLGTAYTEAFF	TGTGCCAGCAGTTTAGGGACGGCTTACACTGAAGCTTTCTTT
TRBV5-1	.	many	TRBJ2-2	CASSLAGGGGELFF	TGCGCCAGCAGCTTGGCCGGGGGCGGCGGGGAGCTGTTTTTT
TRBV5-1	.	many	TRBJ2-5	CASSLAEPEETQYF	TGCGCCAGCAGCTTAGCTGAACCAGAGGAGACCCAGTACTTC
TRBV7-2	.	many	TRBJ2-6	CASSLGPPHSGANVLTF	TGTGCCAGCAGCTTAGGTCCACCTCACTCTGGGGCCAACGTCCTGACTTTC
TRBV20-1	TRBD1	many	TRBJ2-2	CSASEGQGTGELFF	TGCAGTGCTAGTGAGGGACAGGGGACCGGGGAGCTGTTTTTT
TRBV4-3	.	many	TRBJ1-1	CASSRHTSNTEAFF	TGCGCCAGCAGCCGCCATACTTCGAACACTGAAGCTTTCTTT
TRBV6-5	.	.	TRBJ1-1	CASSYSGGLNTEAFF	TGTGCCAGCAGTTACTCTGGCGGGCTGAACACTGAAGCTTTCTTT
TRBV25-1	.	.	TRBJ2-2	CASSVAGTNTGELFF	TGTGCCAGCAGTGTTGCGGGGACAAACACCGGGGAGCTGTTTTTT
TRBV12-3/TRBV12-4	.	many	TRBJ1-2	CASSLNTNYGYTF	TGTGCCAGCAGTTTAAACACGAACTATGGCTACACCTTC
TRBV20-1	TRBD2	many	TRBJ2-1	CSAGRGLAGVEQFF	TGCAGTGCGGGACGCGGACTAGCGGGGGTCGAGCAGTTCTTC
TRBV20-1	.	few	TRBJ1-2	CSARLGRAYGYTF	TGCAGTGCTAGACTCGGGCGCGCCTATGGCTACACCTTC
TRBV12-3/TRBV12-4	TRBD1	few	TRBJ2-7	CASSLYRGNYEQYF	TGTGCCAGCAGTTTATACAGGGGTAACTACGAGCAGTACTTC
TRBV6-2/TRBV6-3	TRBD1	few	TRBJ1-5	CASRDREELGNQPQHF	TGTGCCAGCAGGGACAGGGAGGAATTGGGCAATCAGCCCCAGCATTTT
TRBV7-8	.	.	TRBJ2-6	CASRLSTGANVLTF	TGTGCCAGCAGACTTAGCACTGGGGCCAACGTCCTGACTTTC
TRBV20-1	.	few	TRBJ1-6	CSVEGPSSYNSPLHF	TGCAGTGTGGAGGGACCAAGCTCCTATAATTCACCCCTCCACTTT
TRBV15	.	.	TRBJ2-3	CATSIGGTGTQYF	TGTGCCACCAGCATAGGCGGCACAGGGACGCAGTATTTT
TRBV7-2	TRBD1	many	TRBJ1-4	CASSKNGQENEKLFF	TGTGCCAGCAGCAAAAACGGACAGGAGAATGAAAAACTGTTTTTT
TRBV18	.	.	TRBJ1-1	CASSLSDTRGAFF	TGTGCCAGCTCACTTAGTGACACCCGGGGGGCTTTCTTT
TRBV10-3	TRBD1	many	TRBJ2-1	CAIGTGTHEQFF	TGTGCCATCGGGACAGGGACGCATGAGCAGTTCTTC
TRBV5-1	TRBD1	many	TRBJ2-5	CASSSTGARETQYF	TGCGCCAGCAGCTCAACAGGGGCTCGGGAGACCCAGTACTTC
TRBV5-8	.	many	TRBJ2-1	CASSLDRGLSSYNEQFF	TGTGCCAGCAGCTTGGACAGGGGACTAAGCTCCTACAATGAGCAGTTCTTC
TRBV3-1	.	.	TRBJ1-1	CARSQRAGHAEAFF	TGTGCCAGAAGCCAAAGGGCAGGGCACGCTGAAGCTTTCTTT
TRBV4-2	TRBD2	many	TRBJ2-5	CASSQESASGGRVAQYF	TGTGCCAGCAGCCAAGAATCGGCTAGCGGGGGTAGAGTGGCCCAGTACTTC
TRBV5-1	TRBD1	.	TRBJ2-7	CASSWGTGLYEQYF	TGCGCCAGCAGCTGGGGGACAGGGCTCTACGAGCAGTACTTC
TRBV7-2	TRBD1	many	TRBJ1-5	CASSLVGGQDNQPQHF	TGTGCCAGCAGCTTAGTTGGGGGACAGGACAATCAGCCCCAGCATTTT
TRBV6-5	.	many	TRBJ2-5	CASLDPYQETQYF	TGTGCCAGCCTAGACCCGTACCAAGAGACCCAGTACTTC
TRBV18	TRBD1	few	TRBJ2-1	CASSLMDRDNEQFF	TGTGCCAGCTCACTAATGGACAGGGACAATGAGCAGTTCTTC
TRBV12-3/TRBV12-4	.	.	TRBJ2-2	CAFSLGEGQNTGELFF	TGTGCCTTCAGTTTAGGGGAAGGGCAGAACACCGGGGAGCTGTTTTTT
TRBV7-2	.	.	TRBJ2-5	CASSRPTSRETQYF	TGTGCCAGCAGCCGACCCACCAGCAGGGAGACCCAGTACTTC
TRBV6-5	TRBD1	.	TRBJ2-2	CASSYWTGVTGELFF	TGTGCCAGCAGTTACTGGACAGGGGTGACCGGGGAGCTGTTTTTT